The T cell receptor beta chain described here comes from a study of CD8+ T cells in alopecia areata. The CDR3 spans 17 residues. In each case, RNA was isolated and then reverse transcribed into cDNA as the sequencing template. Clones were sequenced by immunoSEQ multiplex PCR, and TCRdb holds only the in-frame ones, with some missing. Of some 170,000 clones in the sample, around three fifths were seen once. This clone was observed a few times. The receptor comes from a human donor with alopecia areata. The rearrangement joins TRBV12-2 to TRBJ1-1. TRBV12-2 is described as a pseudogene. Source: CD4+ T cells sorted from blood, taken at week 0. CDR3: CASRFPIPPLMNTEAFF. For the CDR3, the DNA is TGTGCAAGTCGCTTCCCGATTCCACCCCTCATGAACACTGAAGCTTTCTTT.